Listed below are T cell receptor beta chains from one sample, sequenced in a study of blood T cell repertoires in COVID-19. This table comes from immunoSEQ multiplex PCR, and its TCRdb copy is limited to in-frame clones, with some not included. The table records roughly 410,000 clones, about 90% of them present only once. The material sequenced was peripheral blood. The receptors were gathered from a woman aged 55-69 years with COVID-19, enrolled during active disease. Each CDR3 is given without its conserved first and last residue. The order of the fields is V gene, CDR3 protein.

TRBV28 ASSFGSDKLETQY
TRBV19 ASRYRIEPNQPQH
TRBV24-1 ATSDSGTRYGYT
TRBV7-9 ASRPLAGGNYNEQF
TRBV3-1/TRBV3-2 ASSPGTGNSNQPQH
TRBV5-1 ASSETGTSGGMDEQF
TRBV30 AWSPPGGNQPQH
TRBV6-5 ASSYDRAVSPLH
TRBV29-1 SVQDRAGTEAF
TRBV6-6 ASSPGLAGGPDTQY
TRBV7-2 ASSLWTGGGHYNSPLH
TRBV5-5 ASSLGQGAYEQY
TRBV6-5 ASRQGGGAVYGYT
TRBV9 ASSVAYRAGGGNTIY
TRBV9 ASSPRTGDSPLH
TRBV12-3/TRBV12-4 ASRSGFQETQY
TRBV19 ASSIEGGETQY
TRBV18 ASSREDTYEQY
TRBV27 ASSPVGEYGYT
TRBV6-2/TRBV6-3 ASSYRTRGMGYT
TRBV3-1/TRBV3-2 ASSPGQGRQPQH
TRBV10-3 AISESQGANQETQY
TRBV5-1 ASSQKDSHTEAF
TRBV20-1 SALTGLQQY
TRBV5-1 ASRRGLAGGESSYNEQF
TRBV5-1 ASSLPGGDYGYT
TRBV6-5 ASSFQPGQGFYEQY
TRBV2 ASRGGAMAVQPQH
TRBV5-1 ASSLELAGASDTQY
TRBV3-1/TRBV3-2 ASSQRTGSEKLF
TRBV7-9 ASSLELNTGELF